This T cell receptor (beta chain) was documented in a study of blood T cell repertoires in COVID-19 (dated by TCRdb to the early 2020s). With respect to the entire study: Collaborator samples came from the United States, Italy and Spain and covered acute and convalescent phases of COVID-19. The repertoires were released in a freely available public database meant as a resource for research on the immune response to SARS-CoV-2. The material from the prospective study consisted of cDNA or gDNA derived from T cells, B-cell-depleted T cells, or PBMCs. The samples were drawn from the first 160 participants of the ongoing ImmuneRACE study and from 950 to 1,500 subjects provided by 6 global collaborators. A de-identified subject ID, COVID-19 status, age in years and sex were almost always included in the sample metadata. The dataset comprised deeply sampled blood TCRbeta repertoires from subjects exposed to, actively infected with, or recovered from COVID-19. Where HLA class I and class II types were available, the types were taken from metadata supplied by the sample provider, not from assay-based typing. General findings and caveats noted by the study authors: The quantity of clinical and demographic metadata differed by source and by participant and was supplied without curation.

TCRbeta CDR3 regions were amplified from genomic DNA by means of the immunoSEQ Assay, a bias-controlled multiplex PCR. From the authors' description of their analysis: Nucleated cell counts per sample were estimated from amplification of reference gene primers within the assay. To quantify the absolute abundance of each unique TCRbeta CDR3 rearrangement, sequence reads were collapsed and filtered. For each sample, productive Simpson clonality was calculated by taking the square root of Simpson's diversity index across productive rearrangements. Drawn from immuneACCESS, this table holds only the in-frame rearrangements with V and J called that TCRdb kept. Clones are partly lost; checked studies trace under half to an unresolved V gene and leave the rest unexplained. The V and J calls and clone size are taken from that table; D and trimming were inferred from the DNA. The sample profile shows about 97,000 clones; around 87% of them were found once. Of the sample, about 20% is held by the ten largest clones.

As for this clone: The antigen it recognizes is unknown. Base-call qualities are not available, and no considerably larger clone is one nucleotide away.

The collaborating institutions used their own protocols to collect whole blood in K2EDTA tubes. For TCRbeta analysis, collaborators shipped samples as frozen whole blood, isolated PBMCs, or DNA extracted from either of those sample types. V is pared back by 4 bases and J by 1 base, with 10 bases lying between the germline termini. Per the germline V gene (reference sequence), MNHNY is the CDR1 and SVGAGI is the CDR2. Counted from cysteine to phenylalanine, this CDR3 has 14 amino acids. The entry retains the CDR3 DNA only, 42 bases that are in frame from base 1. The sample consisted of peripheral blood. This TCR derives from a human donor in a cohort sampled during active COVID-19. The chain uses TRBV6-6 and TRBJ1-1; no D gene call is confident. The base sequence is TGTGCCAGCAGTTGGAATACGGGGAACACTGAAGCTTTCTTT. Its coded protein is CASSWNTGNTEAFF.